This T cell receptor (beta chain) was documented in a study of control samples from healthy donors and cancer patients. TCRdb's copy holds only in-frame clones and misses some; the assay was immunoSEQ multiplex PCR. The sample lists 100,000 to 150,000 clones, about 94% occurring once. Trimming removed 8 bases at V and 1 base at J, with 9 bases between. Germline CDR1 MNHEY, CDR2 SMNVEV (reference sequence). The CDR3 consists of 14 residues. Sequencing was performed on blood. This receptor was taken from a man aged 25-40 years in good health. The V gene is TRBV27, the J gene TRBJ2-6; no firm D call. The CDR3 sequence: CASSAGSGANVLTF. CDR3 sequence (DNA): TGTGCCAGCTCCGCCGGGTCTGGGGCCAACGTCCTGACTTTC.